This T cell receptor beta chain was sequenced in a study of OX40 agonist ivuxolimab in advanced cancers. There are a few counts of this clone. The CDR3 consists of 12 residues. V dropped 1 base and J dropped 4 bases, with 6 bases sitting between them. Germline V CDR1 and CDR2: SGDLS, YYNGEE. Measured with immunoSEQ multiplex PCR; TCRdb has only the in-frame clones, and not every one. The table lists tens of thousands of clones, roughly three quarters of them singletons. The sequenced sample was CD4+ or CD8+ T cells sorted from blood, obtained in a trial of the OX40 agonist ivuxolimab. This rearrangement joins TRBV9 to TRBJ2-7; no reliable D call. The sequence was obtained from an adult with an advanced solid tumor such as melanoma, head and neck, liver or kidney cancer. This CDR3 is CASSVLRYEQYF. DNA of the CDR3: TGTGCCAGCAGCGTACTAAGGTACGAGCAGTACTTC. Combining the CDR3 with reference TRBV9 and TRBJ2-7 gives the whole variable domain DSGVTQTPKHLITATGQRVTLRCSPRSGDLSVYWYQQSLDQGLQFLIQYYNGEERAKGNILERFSAQQFPDLHSELNLSSLELGDSALYFCASSVLRYEQYFGPGTRLTVT.